This T cell receptor (beta chain) stems from a study of blood T cell repertoires in COVID-19. Looking at the study overall: In each case, the material was cDNA or gDNA derived from T cells, B-cell-depleted T cells, or PBMCs.

CDR3 size: 15 residues. V dropped 2 bases and J dropped 1 base, with 12 bases sitting between them. Germline V CDR1 and CDR2: SQVTM, ANQGSEA. TCRdb's copy holds only in-frame clones and misses some; the assay was immunoSEQ multiplex PCR. This table holds around 250,000 clones, about four fifths found once. The sequence derives from a young man who had recovered from COVID-19. Sample: peripheral blood. This chain joins TRBV29-1 and TRBJ2-1, with D perhaps TRBD1 (5 bases). CDR3: CSVESWGLSYNEQFF. DNA of the CDR3: TGCAGCGTTGAAAGTTGGGGCCTATCCTACAATGAGCAGTTCTTC.